The source of this T cell receptor beta chain is a study of T cell repertoires in ileal Crohn's disease. Sample time point: proximal margin of the surgical specimen (macroscopically non-inflamed). Patients were adults with ileal or ileocolonic Crohn's disease needing resection. J gave up 3 bases and V 0 bases, and 5 bases lay outside the gene matches. The CDR3 sequence is 15 residues long. Germline V gene lookup returns CDR1 SGHKS and CDR2 YYEKEE (reference sequence). This table comes from immunoSEQ multiplex PCR, and its TCRdb copy is limited to in-frame clones, with some not included. The sample consists of some 5,600 clones, around 87% of them appearing once.

V and J are TRBV5-5 and TRBJ2-7, with TRBD2 identical over 8 bases. This sequence originates from an adult with Crohn's disease. Sequenced input: ileal tissue. This CDR3 reads CASSLVGREYYEQYF. CDR3 nucleotides: TGTGCCAGCAGCTTGGTCGGGAGGGAGTACTACGAGCAGTACTTC.